This paragraph reports one TCR beta chain. The antigen is undetermined. The data are from a study of OX40 agonist ivuxolimab in advanced cancers. Points from the study as a whole: In the 0.1 to 3.0 mg/kg range, CD4+ and CD8+ blood T cells had expanded clonally by week 6.

The table came from immunoSEQ multiplex PCR; TCRdb's copy has only in-frame clones and leaves some out. The table records about 54,000 clones, approximately 80% of them present only once. V was pared by 3 bases and J by 8 bases, with 10 bases of the junction left unmatched. Germline CDR1 is SGHNT and CDR2 is YENEEA. The CDR3 spans 15 residues. The sequenced sample was CD4+ or CD8+ T cells sorted from blood, obtained in a trial of the OX40 agonist ivuxolimab. This receptor was obtained from an adult with an advanced solid tumor such as melanoma, head and neck, liver or kidney cancer. This chain links TRBV11-3 with TRBJ2-3; 8 positions agree with TRBD1. The CDR3 loop is CASSLGTGSRGTQYF. CDR3 nucleotides: TGTGCCAGCAGCTTGGGGACAGGTAGTAGGGGTACGCAGTATTTT.